These 8 T cell receptor beta chains came from one sample sequenced in a study of siplizumab effects on memory and regulatory T cells. Measured with immunoSEQ multiplex PCR; TCRdb has only the in-frame clones, and not every one. The sample consists of around 110,000 clones, less than 95% of them appearing once. The sequenced sample consisted of non-Treg CD4+ T cells sorted from blood. The origin of the receptors is a human donor in good health.

V and J are TRBV5-1 and TRBJ2-1; a possible D gene is TRBD2 (5 bases). Germline lookup yields CDR1 SGHRS and CDR2 YFSETQ. Between the trimmed V and J ends, which lost 4 bases and 2 bases, there was a span of 13 bases. CDR3 length: 15 residues. The CDR3 region has the DNA TGCGCCAGCAGCCCCGGACTCAGCCCCTACAATGAGCAGTTCTTC. As protein: CASSPGLSPYNEQFF.

The J gene is TRBJ1-1, the V gene TRBV18; no firm D call. CDR3 length: 14 amino acids. The V and J ends lost 6 bases and 2 bases respectively, with 13 bases between them. Germline CDR1 KGHSH, CDR2 LQKENI. The chain's CDR3 is CASSPTPGNTEAFF. The CDR3 coding sequence is TGTGCCAGCTCTCCAACCCCTGGTAACACTGAAGCTTTCTTT.

The V and J genes are TRBV6-6 and TRBJ1-2; tentative D call: TRBD1 (6 bases). Trimming took off 4 bases at V and 1 base at J, with 10 bases between the two ends. Germline V CDR1 and CDR2: MNHNY, SVGAGI (reference sequence). The CDR3 runs 14 residues. CDR3 coding DNA: TGTGCCAGCAGTTCCGGGACACTTAACTATGGCTACACCTTC. Its translation: CASSSGTLNYGYTF.

This clone was detected once. The V call is TRBV29-1, the J call TRBJ1-5; weak D call: TRBD1 (6 bases). V was shortened by 5 bases and J by 3 bases, with 11 bases between the two germline ends. Germline V gene sequence: CDR1 SQVTM, CDR2 ANQGSEA. The CDR3 is 13 amino acids. Here the CDR3 reads CSVRDNYNQPQHF. CDR3 sequence (DNA): TGCAGCGTTCGGGACAACTACAATCAGCCCCAGCATTTT.

This chain joins TRBV19 and TRBJ2-3; D might be TRBD1 or TRBD2, each matching 6 bases. Per germline, CDR1 LNHDA and CDR2 SQIVND (reference sequence). This CDR3 has 17 residues. V was cut by 3 bases and J by 0 bases, with 16 bases left in between. This CDR3 reads CASSMVFTGTSTDTQYF. CDR3 in DNA: TGTGCCAGTAGTATGGTATTCACAGGGACTAGCACAGATACGCAGTATTTT.

This chain links TRBV5-1 with TRBJ2-7, with 7 bases aligning to TRBD1. Germline CDR1 and CDR2: SGHRS and YFSETQ. The V and J ends lost 4 bases and 0 bases, in that order; junction bases with no gene match: 4. CDR3 length: 14 amino acids. The chain's CDR3 is CASSVGTASYEQYF. Written as DNA, the CDR3 is TGCGCCAGCAGCGTCGGGACAGCCTCCTACGAGCAGTACTTC.

The gene calls are TRBV10-3 and TRBJ2-7; the D is unclear. Germline CDR1 and CDR2: ENHRY and SYGVKD. The CDR3 consists of 13 residues. Trimming took off 3 bases at V and 7 bases at J, with 13 bases between the two ends. The CDR3 region has the DNA TGTGCCATCAGTGAAACCTCTCCTTGGGAGCAGTACTTC. Protein product: CAISETSPWEQYF.

The gene calls are TRBV2 and TRBJ2-7; no clear D. The CDR3 consists of 15 residues. The germline CDR1 and CDR2 sequences are SNHLY and FYNNEI. V was trimmed by 4 bases and J by 2 bases, leaving 15 bases between them. In DNA, the CDR3 is TGTGCCAGCAGTGTAGAAGCAGGAACTACCTACGAGCAGTACTTC. Its translation: CASSVEAGTTYEQYF.